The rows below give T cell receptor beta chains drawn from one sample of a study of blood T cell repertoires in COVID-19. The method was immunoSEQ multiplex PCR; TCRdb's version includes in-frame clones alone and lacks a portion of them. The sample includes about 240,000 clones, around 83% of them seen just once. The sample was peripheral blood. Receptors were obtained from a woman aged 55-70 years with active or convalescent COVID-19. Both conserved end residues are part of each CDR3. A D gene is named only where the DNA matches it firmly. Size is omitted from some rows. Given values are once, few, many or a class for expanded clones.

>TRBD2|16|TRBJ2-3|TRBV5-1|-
TGCGCCAGCAGCTGGGGAGCGGGGGGGACACCAGATACGCAGTATTTT
CASSWGAGGTPDTQYF
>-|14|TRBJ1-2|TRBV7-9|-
TGTGCCAGCAGCTTAGCGAGGGCCACCTATGGCTACACCTTC
CASSLARATYGYTF
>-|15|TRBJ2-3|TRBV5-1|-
TGCGCCAGCAGCTTGGTCCCCAGGGGCACAGATACGCAGTATTTT
CASSLVPRGTDTQYF
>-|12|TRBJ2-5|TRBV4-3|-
TGCGCCAGCAGCCAAGAGGGGGGGACCCAGTACTTC
CASSQEGGTQYF
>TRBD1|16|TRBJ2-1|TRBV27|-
TGTGCCAGCAGTTTGCCCCCGAGACAGGGAATCAATGAGCAGTTCTTC
CASSLPPRQGINEQFF
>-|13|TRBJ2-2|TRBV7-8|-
TGTGCCAGCAGCCTAAGTGGGCCCGGGGAGCTGTTTTTT
CASSLSGPGELFF
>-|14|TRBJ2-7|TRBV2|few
TGTGCCAGCAGTGGAGCAGGGGTGGGTGGCGAGCAGTACTTC
CASSGAGVGGEQYF
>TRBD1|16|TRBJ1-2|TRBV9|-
TGTGCCAGCAGCGTAGGGTCAGGACAGGGGGCAGGAGGCTACACCTTC
CASSVGSGQGAGGYTF
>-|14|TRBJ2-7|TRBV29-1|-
TGCAGCGCTAGAGCTGGGCCCCTTTCCTACGAGCAGTACTTC
CSARAGPLSYEQYF
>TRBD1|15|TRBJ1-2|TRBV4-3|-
TGCGCCAGCAGCCAATCCGGGACAGGGGGGGGTGGCTACACCTTC
CASSQSGTGGGGYTF
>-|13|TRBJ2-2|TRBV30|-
TGTGCCTGGACATACAGGAACACCGGGGAGCTGTTTTTT
CAWTYRNTGELFF